The present T cell receptor (beta chain) was sequenced within a study of T cells in Graves' hyperthyroidism and ophthalmopathy. Broader study findings: Ophthalmopathy stood apart from stable hyperthyroidism in a 13 V-J model. The majority of expanded thyroid clonotypes above 0.001 also appeared in blood.

Absence of ophthalmopathy progression within 18 months defined stable Graves' hyperthyroidism. Exclusion of patients followed from uncontrolled infection, other autoimmune disease, pregnancy or lactation. This clonotype was seen more than once but under ten times. As yet, its antigen is unknown. The investigators amplified TCR beta CDR3 regions from RNA transcripts. HTBI primers were employed in a first-round RT-PCR of the TCR CDR3. From the multiplex PCR reads, TCRdb called clonotypes with MiXCR, one entry per CDR3 protein. This repertoire shows hundreds of thousands of distinct CDR3 sequences, over 35% found once; its top ten account for over 8%. The material sequenced was blood. This receptor was taken from a man in his late teens or twenties with Graves' hyperthyroidism.

CDR3 DNA: TGTGCCAGCCTCGACCCCTCCTACTACGAGCAGTACTTC. Its translation: CASLDPSYYEQYF. The V and J genes are TRBV6-5 and TRBJ2-7; D is undetermined. This CDR3 has 13 residues. The germline V and J ends were trimmed by 8 bases and 3 bases, with 14 bases remaining between them. Germline lookup yields CDR1 MNHEY and CDR2 SVGAGI.